This T cell receptor beta chain was captured in a study of spatial heterogeneity in lung cancer. Stated time point: blood at routine non-recurrence follow-up after resection. The CDR3 runs 14 residues. V was cut by 5 bases and J by 6 bases, with 14 bases left in between. Germline assignment: CDR1 MDHEN and CDR2 SYDVKM. TCRdb independently ran MiXCR on the 5' RACE reads; one entry per CDR3 protein. This repertoire shows 25,000 to 35,000 distinct CDR3 sequences, 10% found once; its top ten account for approximately 26%. This clonotype was found many times. The chain recombines TRBV28 with TRBJ1-5; TRBD1 is a possible D gene (6 bases). The receptor was isolated from a female donor with early-stage non-small cell lung cancer. The specimen was PBMCs, collected at follow-up. Here the CDR3 DNA reads TGTGCCAGCAGTACCCAGGGGTCGAGTCAGCCCCAGCATTTT. Translating it yields CASSTQGSSQPQHF.